A selection of T cell receptor beta chains follows, all from one sample in a study of shared clonotypes between healthy human individuals. The protocol was immunoSEQ multiplex PCR, while the TCRdb copy is restricted to in-frame clones and leaves out a portion. The repertoire holds around 2,000,000 clones, with about 95% as singletons. Sequenced material: naive CD8+ T cells sorted from blood. Receptor source: a man aged 18 to 35 in good health. Each CDR3 is given with its conserved first and last residue. The D gene is left open where the match is weak. The size of a clone is reported for some rows only, either as once, few or many, or as a class for expanded clones.

size | J | D | V | CDR3 | DNA
NA | TRBJ1-2 | TRBD1 | TRBV11-2 | CASSLGRGQGDGYTF | TGTGCCAGCAGCTTAGGGAGGGGACAGGGAGATGGCTACACCTTC
NA | TRBJ2-1 | TRBD2 | TRBV28 | CASSRRAGTSGGKEQFF | TGTGCCAGCAGTCGCCGGGCGGGGACTAGCGGGGGTAAGGAGCAGTTCTTC
NA | TRBJ2-4 | TRBD2 | TRBV5-6 | CASEYLAGIAKNIQYF | TGTGCCAGCGAATACCTAGCGGGGATAGCCAAAAACATTCAGTACTTC
NA | TRBJ2-3 | TRBD1 | TRBV4-3 | CASSQDLQGLVSTQYF | TGCGCCAGCAGCCAAGACCTACAGGGGTTGGTTAGTACGCAGTATTTT
NA | TRBJ2-1 | TRBD2 | TRBV6-1 | CASSEMASGITYNEQFF | TGTGCCAGCAGTGAAATGGCTAGCGGGATAACCTACAATGAGCAGTTCTTC
NA | TRBJ2-7 | NA | TRBV5-1 | CASSLSGGLYEQYF | TGCGCCAGCAGCTTGTCCGGGGGACTCTACGAGCAGTACTTC
NA | TRBJ2-7 | NA | TRBV5-1 | CASSLTDSYEQYF | TGCGCCAGCAGCTTAACGGACAGTTACGAGCAGTACTTC
once | TRBJ1-1 | NA | TRBV9 | CASSVEAGSEAFF | TGTGCCAGCAGCGTAGAGGCGGGATCTGAAGCTTTCTTT
NA | TRBJ2-7 | TRBD2 | TRBV4-2 | CASSPIGLAGELDYEQYF | TGTGCCAGCAGCCCCATCGGACTAGCGGGGGAGCTGGACTACGAGCAGTACTTC
NA | TRBJ2-3 | NA | TRBV9 | CASSVEGEGSTDTQYF | TGTGCCAGCAGCGTCGAGGGGGAGGGGAGCACAGATACGCAGTATTTT
NA | TRBJ1-5 | NA | TRBV10-2 | CATSNQGSNQPQHF | TGCGCCACCAGTAACCAGGGTAGCAATCAGCCCCAGCATTTT
NA | TRBJ2-7 | TRBD2 | TRBV7-9 | CASSSSGLAGGPLYEQYF | TGTGCCAGCAGCTCCTCCGGACTAGCGGGAGGGCCTTTGTACGAGCAGTACTTC
NA | TRBJ2-5 | TRBD2 | TRBV11-2 | CASSSIPYLTSGDHETQYF | TGTGCCAGCAGCTCTATACCGTACCTGACTAGCGGGGATCATGAGACCCAGTACTTC
NA | TRBJ2-7 | NA | TRBV27 | CASSLRGAAGEQYF | TGTGCCAGCAGTTTAAGGGGGGCCGCGGGGGAGCAGTACTTC
NA | TRBJ1-2 | NA | TRBV10-3 | CAIRHESIGYGYTF | TGTGCCATCAGGCACGAGTCCATAGGGTATGGCTACACCTTC